A selection of T cell receptor beta chains follows, all from one sample in a study of OX40 agonist ivuxolimab in advanced cancers. The protocol was immunoSEQ multiplex PCR, while the TCRdb copy is restricted to in-frame clones and leaves out a portion. The sample includes 85,000 to 120,000 clones, about nine tenths of them seen just once. The input for sequencing was CD4+ or CD8+ T cells sorted from blood, taken in a trial of the OX40 agonist ivuxolimab. The receptors originated from an adult with an advanced solid tumor such as melanoma, head and neck, liver or kidney cancer. Both conserved end residues are part of each CDR3. Each record gives: V gene, J gene, CDR3 protein.

v_call: TRBV10-2; j_call: TRBJ1-1; cdr3_aa: CASSPSSAGGNTEAFF
v_call: TRBV9; j_call: TRBJ1-5; cdr3_aa: CASSVSGVGNQPQHF
v_call: TRBV27; j_call: TRBJ1-1; cdr3_aa: CASSFRRFLGGHPMNTEAFF
v_call: TRBV10-3; j_call: TRBJ1-3; cdr3_aa: CAISERGNTIYF
v_call: TRBV30; j_call: TRBJ2-1; cdr3_aa: CAWRWGREQFF
v_call: TRBV7-9; j_call: TRBJ1-2; cdr3_aa: CASSPYLGTGATF
v_call: TRBV10-3; j_call: TRBJ1-3; cdr3_aa: CAISESPGTTGNTIYF
v_call: TRBV6-5; j_call: TRBJ2-5; cdr3_aa: CASNPRRGEETQYF
v_call: TRBV6-5; j_call: TRBJ1-5; cdr3_aa: CASNGLNSNQPQHF
v_call: TRBV19; j_call: TRBJ2-2; cdr3_aa: CASKGLALNTGELFF
v_call: TRBV28; j_call: TRBJ2-1; cdr3_aa: CASIMGLAGVSNEQFF
v_call: TRBV30; j_call: TRBJ2-1; cdr3_aa: CAWLLWGGKNEQFF
v_call: TRBV19; j_call: TRBJ2-3; cdr3_aa: CASRPRAGNTQYF
v_call: TRBV14; j_call: TRBJ1-1; cdr3_aa: CASSQGSVSASEAFF
v_call: TRBV7-8; j_call: TRBJ2-7; cdr3_aa: CASSQSGKGFTQYF
v_call: TRBV7-2; j_call: TRBJ1-6; cdr3_aa: CAGQWGWNSPLHF
v_call: TRBV30; j_call: TRBJ1-4; cdr3_aa: CAWSKGELEKLFF
v_call: TRBV9; j_call: TRBJ2-3; cdr3_aa: CASSVAGQGTDTQYF
v_call: TRBV5-1; j_call: TRBJ1-2; cdr3_aa: CASSLSPGANYGYTF
v_call: TRBV19; j_call: TRBJ2-5; cdr3_aa: CASSSGAFSETQYF
v_call: TRBV10-1; j_call: TRBJ1-2; cdr3_aa: CASSERSNYGYTF
v_call: TRBV19; j_call: TRBJ1-2; cdr3_aa: CASSVKNYGYTF
v_call: TRBV6-5; j_call: TRBJ1-6; cdr3_aa: CASSPGQGASPLHF
v_call: TRBV10-1; j_call: TRBJ1-5; cdr3_aa: CASSGIRGRNQPQHF
v_call: TRBV30; j_call: TRBJ1-2; cdr3_aa: CAWSVRGAVIYGYTF
v_call: TRBV7-7; j_call: TRBJ2-5; cdr3_aa: CASSLVSGRQETQYF
v_call: TRBV18; j_call: TRBJ1-1; cdr3_aa: CASSPRDRNTEAFF
v_call: TRBV10-2; j_call: TRBJ1-4; cdr3_aa: CASRGTTTSTNEKLFF
v_call: TRBV25-1; j_call: TRBJ2-2; cdr3_aa: CASRRDLNTGELFF
v_call: TRBV5-1; j_call: TRBJ2-3; cdr3_aa: CASSLVTDTQYF
v_call: TRBV27; j_call: TRBJ2-7; cdr3_aa: CASSSGGVWGLAGEQYF
v_call: TRBV6-5; j_call: TRBJ1-1; cdr3_aa: CASSYVGLPRNTEAFF
v_call: TRBV7-2; j_call: TRBJ1-5; cdr3_aa: CASSLNGGGVQPQHF
v_call: TRBV19; j_call: TRBJ1-6; cdr3_aa: CASSRTLYNSPLHF
v_call: TRBV5-1; j_call: TRBJ2-3; cdr3_aa: CASSLGRLSSSTDTQYF
v_call: TRBV30; j_call: TRBJ1-2; cdr3_aa: CALGGRNNYGYTF
v_call: TRBV28; j_call: TRBJ2-7; cdr3_aa: CASSPAGRPAEYF
v_call: TRBV7-7; j_call: TRBJ1-4; cdr3_aa: CASSKGTGSVNEKLFF
v_call: TRBV5-4; j_call: TRBJ2-1; cdr3_aa: CASSRGGGRDNEQFF
v_call: TRBV30; j_call: TRBJ1-3; cdr3_aa: CAWGTDGAGNTIYF
v_call: TRBV11-1; j_call: TRBJ2-2; cdr3_aa: CASSLGRRDTGELFF
v_call: TRBV11-2; j_call: TRBJ1-1; cdr3_aa: CASSFRENTEAFF
v_call: TRBV7-9; j_call: TRBJ1-2; cdr3_aa: CASSVAGQGYTF
v_call: TRBV7-8; j_call: TRBJ2-7; cdr3_aa: CASSWGQGAFYEQYF
v_call: TRBV4-3; j_call: TRBJ2-1; cdr3_aa: CASSPRTIDEQFF
v_call: TRBV9; j_call: TRBJ1-3; cdr3_aa: CASSVDDNSSGNTIYF
v_call: TRBV12-5; j_call: TRBJ1-5; cdr3_aa: CASGFDQPQHF